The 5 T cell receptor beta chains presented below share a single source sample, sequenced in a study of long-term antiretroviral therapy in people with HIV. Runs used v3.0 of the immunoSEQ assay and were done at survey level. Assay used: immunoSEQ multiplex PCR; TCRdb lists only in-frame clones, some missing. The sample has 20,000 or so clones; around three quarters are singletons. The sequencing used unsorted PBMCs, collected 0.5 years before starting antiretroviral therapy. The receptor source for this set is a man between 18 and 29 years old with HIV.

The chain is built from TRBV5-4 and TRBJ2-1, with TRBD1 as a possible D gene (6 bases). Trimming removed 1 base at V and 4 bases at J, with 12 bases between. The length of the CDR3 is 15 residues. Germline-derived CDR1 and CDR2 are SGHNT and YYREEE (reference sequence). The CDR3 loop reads CASSLSTGSYNEQFF. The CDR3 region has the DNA TGTGCCAGCAGCTTGAGTACAGGGAGTTACAATGAGCAGTTCTTC.

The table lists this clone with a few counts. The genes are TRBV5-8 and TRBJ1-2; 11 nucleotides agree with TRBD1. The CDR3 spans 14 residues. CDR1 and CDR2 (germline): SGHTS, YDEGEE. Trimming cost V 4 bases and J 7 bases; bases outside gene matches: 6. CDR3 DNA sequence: TGTGCCAGCAGCCCGGACAGGGGGCGCGGTGGCTACACCTTC. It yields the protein CASSPDRGRGGYTF.

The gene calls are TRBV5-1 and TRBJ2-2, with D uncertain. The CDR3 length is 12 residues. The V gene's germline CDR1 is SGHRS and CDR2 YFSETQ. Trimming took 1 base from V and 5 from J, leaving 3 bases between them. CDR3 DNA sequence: TGCGCCAGCAGCTTGAAGACCGGGGAGCTGTTTTTT. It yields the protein CASSLKTGELFF.

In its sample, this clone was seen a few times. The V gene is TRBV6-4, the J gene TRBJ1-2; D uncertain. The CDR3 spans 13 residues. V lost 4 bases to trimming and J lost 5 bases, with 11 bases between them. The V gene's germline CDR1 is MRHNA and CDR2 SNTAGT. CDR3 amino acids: CASSGGAGYGYTF. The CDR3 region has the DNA TGTGCCAGCAGTGGAGGAGCTGGGTATGGCTACACCTTC.

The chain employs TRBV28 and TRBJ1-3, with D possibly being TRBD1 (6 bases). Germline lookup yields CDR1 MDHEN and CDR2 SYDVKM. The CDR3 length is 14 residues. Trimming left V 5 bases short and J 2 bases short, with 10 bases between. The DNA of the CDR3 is TGTGCCAGCAGTCTCAGGGGTCCTGGAAACACCATATATTTT. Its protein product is CASSLRGPGNTIYF.